The 31 T cell receptor beta chains below were found in one sample sequenced in a study of early stage breast cancer tumors (dated by TCRdb to 2016 to 2017). Library preparation used the immunoSEQ multiplex PCR assay. Held by TCRdb, this immuneACCESS table contains in-frame sequences only and omits some clones. Under half of the omission traces to an unresolved V gene where checked; the cause of the rest is unknown. Here the sample has fewer than 90,000 clones; roughly three quarters occur a single time. Approximately 3.7% of the sample is taken by the ten largest. Sequenced input: blood. These receptors were collected from a person in their sixties or seventies with breast cancer.

The chain uses TRBV28 and TRBJ1-1; tentative D call: TRBD1 (5 bases). Germline V gives CDR1 MDHEN, CDR2 SYDVKM. The CDR3 is made up of 12 amino acids. The V and J ends lost 7 bases and 1 base respectively, with 7 bases between them. CDR3 sequence: CASTGPNTEAFF. CDR3 in DNA: TGTGCCAGCACGGGGCCGAACACTGAAGCTTTCTTT. The full variable domain, its missing parts supplied by reference TRBV28 and TRBJ1-1, is DVKVTQSSRYLVKRTGEKVFLECVQDMDHENMFWYRQDPGLGLRLIYFSYDVKMKEKGDIPEGYSVSREKKERFSLILESASTNQTSMYLCASTGPNTEAFFGQGTRLTVV.

This clone was recorded once. The CDR3 nucleotides read TGCAGCGGTCAGGGGGCCCCTAATGAAAAACTGTTTTTT. It codes for CSGQGAPNEKLFF. The genes are TRBV29-1 and TRBJ1-4, with TRBD1 matching over 8 bases. This CDR3 spans 13 amino acids. V shed 7 bases, J shed 3 bases, and the junction held 4 bases outside the gene matches. The germline CDR1 and CDR2 sequences are SQVTM and ANQGSEA.

The chain couples TRBV5-4 to TRBJ2-3, with 11 bases lining up with TRBD2. This CDR3 is built from 16 residues. The germline V gene encodes CDR1 SGHNT and CDR2 YYREEE (reference sequence). Unmatched junction bases numbered 9, after V lost 5 bases and J lost 4 bases. CDR3 region: CASRGATSGVADTQYF. Written as DNA, the CDR3 is TGTGCCAGCAGGGGAGCGACTAGCGGGGTAGCAGATACGCAGTATTTT.

This clone showed up just once. This chain uses TRBV7-3 with TRBJ2-3; no reliable D call. The CDR3 covers 15 residues. The germline CDR1 and CDR2 sequences are SGHTA and FQGTGA. The V end was cut by 4 bases, the J end by 0 bases, with 11 bases between. CDR3 protein: CASSWDGWSTDTQYF. Written as DNA, the CDR3 is TGTGCCAGCAGCTGGGATGGGTGGAGCACAGATACGCAGTATTTT.

The rearrangement joins TRBV30 to TRBJ2-3; 11 positions match TRBD1. The CDR3 consists of 16 residues. J was trimmed by 5 bases and V by 0 bases; bases with no gene match: 7. The germline CDR1 and CDR2 sequences are GTSNPN and SVGIG (reference sequence). CDR3 nucleotide sequence: TGTGCCTGGAGTGTACGTAGGGACAGGGGGGTAGATACGCAGTATTTT. Residues: CAWSVRRDRGVDTQYF.

The chain links TRBV7-9 to TRBJ2-5; no reliable D call. Germline CDR1 is SEHNR and CDR2 is FQNEAQ (reference sequence). The CDR3 contains 13 residues. V dropped 6 bases and J dropped 2 bases, with 10 bases sitting between them. This CDR3 reads CASSLFVQETQYF. The CDR3 DNA sequence: TGTGCCAGCAGTCTCTTTGTACAAGAGACCCAGTACTTC.

This clone was seen just once. The rearrangement uses TRBV6-5 and TRBJ1-5, with TRBD1 identical over 7 bases. This CDR3 is 15 amino acids long. Per the germline V gene, CDR1 is MNHEY and CDR2 is SVGAGI. V dropped 0 bases and J dropped 4; count of bases not matched to a gene: 3. CDR3 amino acids: CASSYSGTANQPQHF. The DNA for the CDR3 is TGTGCCAGCAGTTACTCGGGGACAGCGAATCAGCCCCAGCATTTT.

This rearrangement joins TRBV10-2 to TRBJ2-1; 10 positions agree with TRBD2. V lost 3 bases to trimming and J lost 3 bases; unmatched junction nucleotides: 8. From germline, CDR1 is WSHSY and CDR2 SAAADI. CDR3 size: 17 residues. The DNA of the CDR3 is TGCGCCAGCAGTGACCCGGGACTAGCGACACACTACAATGAGCAGTTCTTC. Amino acids: CASSDPGLATHYNEQFF.

This rearrangement joins TRBV6-1 to TRBJ1-1; D is unresolved. The ends were cut back, 5 bases at V and 1 base at J, with 8 bases in the middle. Per germline, CDR1 MNHNS and CDR2 SASEGT. The CDR3 sequence is 13 residues long. The CDR3, as DNA: TGTGCCAGCAGTAAGGACCCGAACACTGAAGCTTTCTTT. Translation: CASSKDPNTEAFF.

V usage is TRBV5-4 and J usage is TRBJ2-2, with 7 positions matching TRBD1. V lost 0 bases, J lost 1 base, and 3 bases stayed unmatched. Germline assignment: CDR1 SGHNT and CDR2 YYREEE (reference sequence). The CDR3 is made up of 16 amino acids. The CDR3 nucleotides are TGTGCCAGCAGCTTGGAGACAGGGCGGAACACCGGGGAGCTGTTTTTT. Protein product: CASSLETGRNTGELFF.

The chain is built from TRBV15 and TRBJ1-5; maybe TRBD1 (5 bases). Germline CDR1 is LNHNV and CDR2 is YYDKDF (reference sequence). The CDR3 is 15 residues long. V lost 0 bases and J lost 6, with 12 bases in between. CDR3 in DNA: TGTGCCACCAGCAGAGATGTAGGGGTGGTTCAGCCCCAGCATTTT. Translation: CATSRDVGVVQPQHF.

This clone was recorded only once. The chain links TRBV28 to TRBJ2-6; TRBD1 aligns across 7 bases. After removal of 4 bases from V and 0 bases from J, the junction contained 9 bases not matched to a gene. CDR3 length: 18 amino acids. Germline V gene lookup returns CDR1 MDHEN and CDR2 SYDVKM. CDR3 sequence: CASSSPPGQSSGANVLTF. CDR3 nucleotide sequence: TGTGCCAGCAGTTCACCCCCGGGACAGAGCTCTGGGGCCAACGTCCTGACTTTC. Filled out from reference TRBV28 and TRBJ2-6, the complete variable domain reads DVKVTQSSRYLVKRTGEKVFLECVQDMDHENMFWYRQDPGLGLRLIYFSYDVKMKEKGDIPEGYSVSREKKERFSLILESASTNQTSMYLCASSSPPGQSSGANVLTFGAGSRLTVL.

V gene TRBV2 combines with J gene TRBJ1-5, with TRBD1 as a possible D gene (5 bases). CDR1 is SNHLY, CDR2 FYNNEI, per germline. With 1 base removed from V and 6 bases from J, the gap between germline ends came to 13 bases. There are 15 residues in the CDR3. The CDR3 DNA sequence: TGTGCCAGCAGTGAAGGACGGGCAAGGGGTCAGCCCCAGCATTTT. It specifies CASSEGRARGQPQHF. Using reference TRBV2 and TRBJ1-5 for the parts outside the CDR3, the full variable domain is EPEVTQTPSHQVTQMGQEVILRCVPISNHLYFYWYRQILGQKVEFLVSFYNNEISEKSEIFDDQFSVERPDGSNFTLKIRSTKLEDSAMYFCASSEGRARGQPQHFGDGTRLSIL.

The chain links TRBV18 to TRBJ1-1, with a possible D match to TRBD1 (6 bases). V lost 6 bases to trimming and J lost 7 bases, with 18 bases between them. CDR3 length: 14 residues. CDR1 is KGHSH, CDR2 LQKENI, per germline. The CDR3: CASSEGGVSNEAFF. As DNA, the CDR3 is TGTGCCAGCTCGGAGGGGGGAGTGTCTAATGAAGCTTTCTTT.

The gene calls are TRBV19 and TRBJ2-3; 7 nucleotides match TRBD1. Germline values: CDR1 LNHDA, CDR2 SQIVND (reference sequence). Trimming cost V 6 bases and J 0 bases; bases outside gene matches: 12. The CDR3 spans 17 residues. The CDR3 DNA sequence: TGTGCCAGTAGGACGAAGGACAGGCAAACTAGCACAGATACGCAGTATTTT. Protein: CASRTKDRQTSTDTQYF.

The chain is built from TRBV7-2 and TRBJ2-1; the D is unclear. The CDR3 totals 15 residues. CDR1 is SGHTA and CDR2 is FQGNSA in the germline V gene. With 5 bases removed from V and 3 bases from J, the gap between germline ends came to 14 bases. CDR3 nucleotide sequence: TGTGCCAGCAGCCCGCCCGGCCTGATCTACAATGAGCAGTTCTTC. Amino acids: CASSPPGLIYNEQFF.

This clone was recorded only once. The chain combines TRBV28 with TRBJ2-7, with 8 nucleotides matching TRBD1. The trim removed 3 bases at V and 2 bases at J, leaving 3 bases unmatched. CDR3 size: 14 residues. From germline, CDR1 is MDHEN and CDR2 SYDVKM. CDR3 amino acids: CASSFGDRTYEQYF. The CDR3 DNA sequence: TGTGCCAGCAGTTTTGGGGACAGGACCTACGAGCAGTACTTC.

The gene calls are TRBV6-5 and TRBJ2-3, with a possible D match to TRBD2 (6 bases). V was shortened by 6 bases and J by 6 bases, with 19 bases between the two germline ends. The germline CDR1 and CDR2 sequences are MNHEY and SVGAGI. The CDR3 is 15 amino acids. The CDR3 is CASSKSGLPQDTQYF. CDR3 nucleotides: TGTGCCAGCAGCAAATCCGGACTACCCCAGGATACGCAGTATTTT.

This chain uses TRBV11-3 with TRBJ2-7, with 8 bases lining up with TRBD2. With V trimmed by 5 bases and J by 2 bases, 17 bases remained unmatched. The CDR3 covers 18 residues. Germline V gene lookup returns CDR1 SGHNT and CDR2 YENEEA. The DNA for the CDR3 is TGTGCCAGCAGCACCTCACGGCGGGAGGAGCTCGCGGCCTACGAGCAGTACTTC. It specifies CASSTSRREELAAYEQYF. Full variable domain (outside the CDR3, taken from reference TRBV11-3 and TRBJ2-7): EAGVVQSPRYKIIEKKQPVAFWCNPISGHNTLYWYLQNLGQGPELLIRYENEEAVDDSQLPKDRFSAERLKGVDSTLKIQPAELGDSAVYLCASSTSRREELAAYEQYFGPGTRLTVT.

The chain employs TRBV4-1 and TRBJ1-6, with TRBD1 matching 8 bases. The CDR3 sequence is 14 residues long. Trimming at V came to 5 bases and at J to 6 bases, leaving 3 bases not matched to a gene. Per the germline V gene, CDR1 is MGHRA and CDR2 is YSYEKL. The CDR3 bases are TGCGCCAGCAGCAGGGACAGGACTAATTCACCCCTCCACTTT. Translated, it gives CASSRDRTNSPLHF.

This chain links TRBV5-1 with TRBJ1-4; a possible D gene is TRBD1 (6 bases). CDR3 length: 13 residues. Trimming left V 4 bases short and J 5 bases short, with 9 bases between. Germline CDR1 SGHRS, CDR2 YFSETQ. For the CDR3, the DNA is TGCGCCAGCAGCCCGCAGGGGAATGAAAAACTGTTTTTT. Translating gives CASSPQGNEKLFF.

The CDR3 loop is CATRVSGKETQYF. The DNA for the CDR3 is TGTGCCACCCGGGTTAGCGGTAAAGAGACCCAGTACTTC. V usage is TRBV10-3 and J usage is TRBJ2-5, with D tentatively TRBD2 (6 bases). Trimming removed 10 bases from V and 3 bases from J, with 15 bases in between. The CDR3 totals 13 residues. Germline CDR1 reads ENHRY; CDR2 reads SYGVKD.

The chain employs TRBV11-3 and TRBJ2-7; weak D call: TRBD2 (6 bases). The CDR3 is 14 amino acids. Trimming cost V 3 bases and J 2 bases, with 11 bases left between them. Germline assignment: CDR1 SGHNT and CDR2 YENEEA. The CDR3 DNA sequence: TGTGCCAGCAGCTTTTCAGGGAGGCCCTACGAGCAGTACTTC. Translated, it gives CASSFSGRPYEQYF.

The V gene is TRBV21-1, the J gene TRBJ1-1. TRBV21-1 is shown as a pseudogene. The CDR3 loop spans 14 amino acids. CDR3 sequence reads: CASSKGGVNTEAFF. CDR3 nucleotide sequence: TGTGCCAGCAGCAAAGGGGGAGTGAACACTGAAGCTTTCTTT.

This chain joins TRBV5-4 and TRBJ1-3; D might be TRBD1 (5 bases). This CDR3 comprises 13 residues. V lost 4 bases to trimming and J lost 4 bases, with 9 bases between them. Germline V lookup: CDR1 SGHNT, CDR2 YYREEE (reference sequence). The CDR3 coding sequence is TGTGCCAGCAGCGGGGGACCCGGAAACACCATATATTTT. It codes for CASSGGPGNTIYF. Full variable domain (outside the CDR3, taken from reference TRBV5-4 and TRBJ1-3): ETGVTQSPTHLIKTRGQQVTLRCSSQSGHNTVSWYQQALGQGPQFIFQYYREEENGRGNFPPRFSGLQFPNYSSELNVNALELDDSALYLCASSGGPGNTIYFGEGSWLTVV.

The chain employs TRBV19 and TRBJ1-5, with D maybe TRBD1 (5 bases). CDR1 and CDR2 from the germline V gene are LNHDA and SQIVND (reference sequence). This CDR3 contains 14 residues. V lost 6 bases to trimming and J lost 4 bases, with 13 bases between them. The CDR3 DNA sequence: TGTGCCAGTAGGAACAGGTCATTAAATCAGCCCCAGCATTTT. Translated: CASRNRSLNQPQHF. Full variable domain (remainder filled in from reference TRBV19 and TRBJ1-5): DGGITQSPKYLFRKEGQNVTLSCEQNLNHDAMYWYRQDPGQGLRLIYYSQIVNDFQKGDIAEGYSVSREKKESFPLTVTSAQKNPTAFYLCASRNRSLNQPQHFGDGTRLSIL.

The chain employs TRBV7-2 and TRBJ2-7; D is ambiguous. With 8 bases removed from V and 3 bases from J, the gap between germline ends came to 11 bases. The length of the CDR3 is 12 residues. Germline V CDR1 and CDR2: SGHTA, FQGNSA. CDR3 protein: CASGLSGYEQYF. Here the CDR3 DNA reads TGTGCCAGCGGGTTAAGTGGCTACGAGCAGTACTTC.

This clone was seen a few times. The chain carries TRBV5-1 and TRBJ2-7; D remains unclear. Trimming took off 4 bases at V and 4 bases at J, with 9 bases between the two ends. The CDR3 loop spans 12 amino acids. From germline, CDR1 is SGHRS and CDR2 YFSETQ. CDR3 in amino acids: CASSPGVYEQYF. The CDR3 nucleotides read TGCGCCAGCAGCCCTGGTGTGTACGAGCAGTACTTC.

The genes are TRBV9 and TRBJ2-5; 7 bases line up with TRBD2. Germline CDR1 is SGDLS and CDR2 is YYNGEE. V lost 0 bases to trimming and J lost 0 bases; unmatched junction nucleotides: 5. The CDR3 sequence is 16 residues long. CDR3 region: CASSVGIAGDQETQYF. CDR3 sequence (DNA): TGTGCCAGCAGCGTAGGGATCGCGGGGGACCAAGAGACCCAGTACTTC.

This chain connects TRBV5-6 to TRBJ1-5; 8 positions agree with TRBD1. Trimming at V came to 4 bases and at J to 6 bases, leaving 3 bases not matched to a gene. The CDR3 spans 13 residues. CDR1 is SGHDT, CDR2 YYEEEE, per germline. The CDR3 DNA sequence: TGTGCCAGCAGCCTGGGACAGGTTCAGCCCCAGCATTTT. Amino acids: CASSLGQVQPQHF.

The chain carries TRBV2 and TRBJ2-6; 14 positions match TRBD2. The trim removed 8 bases at V and 2 bases at J, leaving 5 bases unmatched. This CDR3 is 17 amino acids long. Germline CDR1 SNHLY, CDR2 FYNNEI. CDR3 bases: TGTGCCAGCGGAAGACTAGCGGGGGGGACTGGGGCCAACGTCCTGACTTTC. This gives the protein CASGRLAGGTGANVLTF. The full variable domain, its missing parts supplied by reference TRBV2 and TRBJ2-6, is EPEVTQTPSHQVTQMGQEVILRCVPISNHLYFYWYRQILGQKVEFLVSFYNNEISEKSEIFDDQFSVERPDGSNFTLKIRSTKLEDSAMYFCASGRLAGGTGANVLTFGAGSRLTVL.